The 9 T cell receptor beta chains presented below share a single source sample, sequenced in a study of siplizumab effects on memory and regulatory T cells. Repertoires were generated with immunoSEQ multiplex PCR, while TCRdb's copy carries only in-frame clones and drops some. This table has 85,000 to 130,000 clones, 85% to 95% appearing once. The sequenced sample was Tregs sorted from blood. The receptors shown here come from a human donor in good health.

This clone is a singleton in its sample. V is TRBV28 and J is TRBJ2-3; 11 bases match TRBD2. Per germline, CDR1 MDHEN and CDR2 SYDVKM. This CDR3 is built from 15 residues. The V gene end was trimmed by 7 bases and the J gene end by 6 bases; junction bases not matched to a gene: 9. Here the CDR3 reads CASTKLAGVLDTQYF. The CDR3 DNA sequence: TGTGCCAGCACCAAACTAGCGGGAGTCCTGGATACGCAGTATTTT.

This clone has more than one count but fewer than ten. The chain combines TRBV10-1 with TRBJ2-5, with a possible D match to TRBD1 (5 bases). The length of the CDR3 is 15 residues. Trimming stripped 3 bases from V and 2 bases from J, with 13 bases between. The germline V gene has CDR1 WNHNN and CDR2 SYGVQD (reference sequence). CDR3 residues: CASSDRRQSQETQYF. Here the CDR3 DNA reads TGCGCCAGCAGTGATCGCCGACAGAGTCAAGAGACCCAGTACTTC.

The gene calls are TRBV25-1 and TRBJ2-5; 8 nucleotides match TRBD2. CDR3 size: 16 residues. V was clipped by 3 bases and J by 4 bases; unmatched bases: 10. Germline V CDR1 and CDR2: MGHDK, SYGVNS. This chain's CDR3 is CASSDREGLGGETQYF. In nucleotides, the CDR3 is TGTGCCAGCAGTGACCGGGAGGGCCTCGGGGGAGAGACCCAGTACTTC.

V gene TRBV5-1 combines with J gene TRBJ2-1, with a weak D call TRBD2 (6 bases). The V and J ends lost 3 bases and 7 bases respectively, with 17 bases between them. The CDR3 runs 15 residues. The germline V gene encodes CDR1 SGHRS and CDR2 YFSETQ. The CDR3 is CASSSGEALLNEQFF. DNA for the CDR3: TGCGCCAGCAGCTCGGGGGAGGCCCTTTTGAATGAGCAGTTCTTC.

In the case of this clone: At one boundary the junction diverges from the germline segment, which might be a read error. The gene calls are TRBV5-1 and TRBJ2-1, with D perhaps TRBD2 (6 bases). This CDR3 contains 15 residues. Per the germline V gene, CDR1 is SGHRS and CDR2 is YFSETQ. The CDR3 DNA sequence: TGCGCCAACAGCTTGTTTGGAGGGTTGGACAATGAGCAGTTCTTC. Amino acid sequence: CANSLFGGLDNEQFF.

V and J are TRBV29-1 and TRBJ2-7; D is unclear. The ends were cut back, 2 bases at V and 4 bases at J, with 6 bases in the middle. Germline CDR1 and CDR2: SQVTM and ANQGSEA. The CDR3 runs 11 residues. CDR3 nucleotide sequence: TGCAGCGTTGAATGGGGATACGAGCAGTACTTC. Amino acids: CSVEWGYEQYF.

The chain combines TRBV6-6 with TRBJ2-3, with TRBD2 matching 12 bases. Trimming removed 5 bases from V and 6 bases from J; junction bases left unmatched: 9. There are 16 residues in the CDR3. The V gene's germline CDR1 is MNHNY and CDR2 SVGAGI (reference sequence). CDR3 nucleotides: TGTGCCAGCAGTAAAAGACTAGCGGGAGACTCGGATACGCAGTATTTT. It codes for CASSKRLAGDSDTQYF.

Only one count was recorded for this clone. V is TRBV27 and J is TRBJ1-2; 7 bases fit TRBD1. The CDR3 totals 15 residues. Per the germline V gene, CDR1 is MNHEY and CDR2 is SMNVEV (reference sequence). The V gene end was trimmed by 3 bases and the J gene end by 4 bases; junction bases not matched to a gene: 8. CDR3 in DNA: TGTGCCAGCAGTTTTCGGTCAGGGGGAAGCTATGGCTACACCTTC. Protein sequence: CASSFRSGGSYGYTF.

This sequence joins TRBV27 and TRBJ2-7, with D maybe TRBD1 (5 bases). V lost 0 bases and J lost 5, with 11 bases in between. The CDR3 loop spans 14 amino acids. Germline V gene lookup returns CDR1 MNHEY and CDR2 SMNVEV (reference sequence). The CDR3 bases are TGTGCCAGCAGTTTATCGACAGTCGCTAACGAGCAGTACTTC. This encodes CASSLSTVANEQYF.